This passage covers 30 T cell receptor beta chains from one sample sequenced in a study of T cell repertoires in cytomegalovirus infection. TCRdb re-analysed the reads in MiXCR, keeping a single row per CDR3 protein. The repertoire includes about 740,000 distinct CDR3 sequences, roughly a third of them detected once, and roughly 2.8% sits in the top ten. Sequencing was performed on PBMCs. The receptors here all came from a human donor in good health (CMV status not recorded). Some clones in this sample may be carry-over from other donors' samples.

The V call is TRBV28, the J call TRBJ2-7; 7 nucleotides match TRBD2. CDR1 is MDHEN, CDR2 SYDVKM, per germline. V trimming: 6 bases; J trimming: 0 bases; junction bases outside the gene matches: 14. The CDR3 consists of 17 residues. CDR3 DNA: TGTGCCAGCAGCCATTGGGCTAGCGGATTAAACTCCTACGAGCAGTACTTC. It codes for CASSHWASGLNSYEQYF.

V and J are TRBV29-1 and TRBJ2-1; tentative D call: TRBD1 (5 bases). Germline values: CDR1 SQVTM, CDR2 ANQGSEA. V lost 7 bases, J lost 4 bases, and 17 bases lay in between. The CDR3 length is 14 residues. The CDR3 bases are TGCAGCGGTGGACACAGATCGTATTACAATGAGCAGTTCTTC. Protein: CSGGHRSYYNEQFF.

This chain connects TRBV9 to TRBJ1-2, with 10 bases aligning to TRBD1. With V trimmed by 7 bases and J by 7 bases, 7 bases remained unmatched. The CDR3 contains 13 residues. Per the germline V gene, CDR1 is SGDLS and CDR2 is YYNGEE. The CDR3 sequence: CASRGQGIFGYTF. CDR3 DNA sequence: TGTGCCAGCCGGGGACAGGGGATTTTTGGCTACACCTTC.

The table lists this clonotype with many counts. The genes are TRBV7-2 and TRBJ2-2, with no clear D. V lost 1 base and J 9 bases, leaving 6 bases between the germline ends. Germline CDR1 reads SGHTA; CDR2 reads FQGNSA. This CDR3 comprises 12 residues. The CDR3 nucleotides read TGTGCCAGCAGCTTAGTGTTCCGGGAGCTGTTTTTT. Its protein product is CASSLVFRELFF. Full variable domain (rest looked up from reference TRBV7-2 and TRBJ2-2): GAGVSQSPSNKVTEKGKDVELRCDPISGHTALYWYRQSLGQGLEFLIYFQGNSAPDKSGLPSDRFSAERTGGSVSTLTIQRTQQEDSAVYLCASSLVFRELFFGEGSRLTVL.

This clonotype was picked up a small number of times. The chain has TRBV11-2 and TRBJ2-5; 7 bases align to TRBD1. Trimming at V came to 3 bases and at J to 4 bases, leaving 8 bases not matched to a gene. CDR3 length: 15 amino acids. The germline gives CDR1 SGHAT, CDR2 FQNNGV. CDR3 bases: TGTGCCAGCAGCTTTAATTTAGGGGGCATAGAGACCCAGTACTTC. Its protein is CASSFNLGGIETQYF.

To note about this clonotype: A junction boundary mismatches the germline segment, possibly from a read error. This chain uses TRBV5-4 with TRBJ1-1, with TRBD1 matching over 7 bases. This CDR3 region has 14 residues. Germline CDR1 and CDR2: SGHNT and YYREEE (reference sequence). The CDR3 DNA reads TGTGCCAGCAGCGCTGGGACAGCGAACACTGATGCTTTCTTT. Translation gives CASSAGTANTDAFF.

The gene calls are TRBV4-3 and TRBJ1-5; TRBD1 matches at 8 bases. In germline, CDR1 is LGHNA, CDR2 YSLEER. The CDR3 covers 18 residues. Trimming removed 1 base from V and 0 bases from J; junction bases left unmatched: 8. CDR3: CASSQGPDRADSNQPQHF. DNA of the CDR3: TGCGCCAGCAGCCAAGGCCCGGACAGGGCGGATAGCAATCAGCCCCAGCATTTT.

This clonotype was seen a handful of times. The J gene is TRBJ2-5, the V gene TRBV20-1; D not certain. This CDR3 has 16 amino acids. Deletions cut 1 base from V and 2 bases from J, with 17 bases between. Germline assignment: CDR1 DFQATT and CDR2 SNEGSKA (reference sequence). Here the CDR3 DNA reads TGCAGTGCTAGAGGGCCTGATGCCTGGGTGCAAGAGACCCAGTACTTC. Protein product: CSARGPDAWVQETQYF.

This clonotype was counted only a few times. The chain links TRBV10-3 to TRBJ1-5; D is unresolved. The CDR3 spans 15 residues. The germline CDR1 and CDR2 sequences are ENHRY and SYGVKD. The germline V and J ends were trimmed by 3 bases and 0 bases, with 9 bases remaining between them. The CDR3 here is CAISEIGYSNQPQHF. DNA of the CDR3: TGTGCCATCAGTGAAATTGGGTATAGCAATCAGCCCCAGCATTTT.

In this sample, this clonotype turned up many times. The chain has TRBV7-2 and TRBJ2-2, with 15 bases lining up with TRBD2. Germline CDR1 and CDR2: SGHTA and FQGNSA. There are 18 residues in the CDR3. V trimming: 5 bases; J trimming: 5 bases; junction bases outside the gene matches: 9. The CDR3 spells CASSPRTSGGVRTGELFF. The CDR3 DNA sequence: TGTGCCAGCAGCCCCAGGACTAGCGGGGGGGTGCGGACCGGGGAGCTGTTTTTT.

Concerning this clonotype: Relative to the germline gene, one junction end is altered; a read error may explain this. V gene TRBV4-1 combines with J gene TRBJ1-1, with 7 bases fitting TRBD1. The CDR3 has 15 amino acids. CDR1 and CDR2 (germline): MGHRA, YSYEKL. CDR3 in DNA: TGCGCCAGCAGCCAAAGAGAGACAGGGAACGCTGAAGCTTTCTTT. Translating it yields CASSQRETGNAEAFF.

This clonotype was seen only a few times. The CDR3 sequence is CASSPGTGALEQYF. CDR3 sequence (DNA): TGTGCCAGCAGCCCCGGGACAGGGGCCCTCGAGCAGTACTTC. This sequence joins TRBV7-9 and TRBJ2-7; 10 bases match TRBD1. Per germline, CDR1 SEHNR and CDR2 FQNEAQ (reference sequence). This CDR3 is 14 amino acids long. The J segment lost 6 bases and the V segment lost 5 bases, leaving 7 bases of the junction unmatched.

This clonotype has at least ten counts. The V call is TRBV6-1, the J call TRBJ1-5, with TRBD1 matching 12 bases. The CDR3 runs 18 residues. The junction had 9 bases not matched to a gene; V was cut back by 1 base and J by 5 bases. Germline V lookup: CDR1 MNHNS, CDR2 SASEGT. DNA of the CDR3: TGTGCCAGCAGTGAAGTCGGGAGGGACAGGGGGCGCGATCAGCCCCAGCATTTT. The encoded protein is CASSEVGRDRGRDQPQHF.

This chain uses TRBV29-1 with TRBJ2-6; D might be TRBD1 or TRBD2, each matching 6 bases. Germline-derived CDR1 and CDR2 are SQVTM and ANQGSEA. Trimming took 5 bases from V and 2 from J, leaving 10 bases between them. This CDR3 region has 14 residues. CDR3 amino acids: CSVLEGAGANVLTF. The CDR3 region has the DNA TGCAGCGTTCTGGAGGGGGCTGGGGCCAACGTCCTGACTTTC.

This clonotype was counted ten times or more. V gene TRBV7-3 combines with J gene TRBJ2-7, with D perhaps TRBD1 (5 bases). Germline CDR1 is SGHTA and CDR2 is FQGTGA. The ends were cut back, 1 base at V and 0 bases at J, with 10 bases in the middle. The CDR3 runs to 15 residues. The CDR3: CASSLSRASSYEQYF. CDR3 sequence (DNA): TGTGCCAGCAGCTTAAGCAGGGCGAGCTCCTACGAGCAGTACTTC.

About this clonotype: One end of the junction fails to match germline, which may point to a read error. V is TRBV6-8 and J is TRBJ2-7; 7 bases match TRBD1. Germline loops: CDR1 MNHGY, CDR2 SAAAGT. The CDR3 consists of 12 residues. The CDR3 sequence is CASITPLGQAFF. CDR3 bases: TGTGCCAGCATCACACCCCTCGGACAGGCCTTCTTC.

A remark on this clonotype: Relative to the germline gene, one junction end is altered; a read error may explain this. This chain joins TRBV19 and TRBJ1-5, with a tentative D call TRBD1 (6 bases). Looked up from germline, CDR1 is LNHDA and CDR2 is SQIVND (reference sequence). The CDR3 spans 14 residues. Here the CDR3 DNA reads TGTGCCAGTAGTACAGGGGTCGACAATCAGCCCAAGCATTTT. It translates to CASSTGVDNQPKHF.

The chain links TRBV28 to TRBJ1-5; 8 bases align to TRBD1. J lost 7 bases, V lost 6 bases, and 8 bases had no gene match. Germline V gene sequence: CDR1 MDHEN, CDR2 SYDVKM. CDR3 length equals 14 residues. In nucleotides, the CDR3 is TGTGCCAGCAGGACTTACAGGGGGGGACAGCCCCAGCATTTT. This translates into CASRTYRGGQPQHF.

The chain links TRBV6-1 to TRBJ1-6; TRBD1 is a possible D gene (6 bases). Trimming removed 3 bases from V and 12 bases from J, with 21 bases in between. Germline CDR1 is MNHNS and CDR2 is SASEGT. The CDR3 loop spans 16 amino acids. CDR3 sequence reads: CASSDLDRTERLPLHF. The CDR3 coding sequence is TGTGCCAGCAGTGACCTAGACCGGACAGAAAGACTACCCCTCCACTTT.

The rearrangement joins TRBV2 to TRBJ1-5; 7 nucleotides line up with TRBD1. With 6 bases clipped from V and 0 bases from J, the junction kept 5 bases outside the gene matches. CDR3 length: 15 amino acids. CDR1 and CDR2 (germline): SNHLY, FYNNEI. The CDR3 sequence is CASRGDSHSNQPQHF. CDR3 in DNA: TGTGCCAGCAGGGGGGACAGCCATAGCAATCAGCCCCAGCATTTT.

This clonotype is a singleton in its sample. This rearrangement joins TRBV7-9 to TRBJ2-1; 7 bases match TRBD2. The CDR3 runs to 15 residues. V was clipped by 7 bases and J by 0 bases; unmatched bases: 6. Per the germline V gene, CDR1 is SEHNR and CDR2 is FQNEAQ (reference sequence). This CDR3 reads CASTPRGVSYNEQFF. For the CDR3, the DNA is TGTGCCAGCACCCCTCGGGGGGTCTCCTACAATGAGCAGTTCTTC.

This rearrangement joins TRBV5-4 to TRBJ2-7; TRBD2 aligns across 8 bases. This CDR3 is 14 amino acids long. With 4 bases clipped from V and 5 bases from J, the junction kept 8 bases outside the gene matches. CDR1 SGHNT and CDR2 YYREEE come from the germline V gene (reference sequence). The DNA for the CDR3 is TGTGCCAGCAGCCCCGGGGGGGCCCGGAACGAGCAGTACTTC. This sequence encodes CASSPGGARNEQYF.

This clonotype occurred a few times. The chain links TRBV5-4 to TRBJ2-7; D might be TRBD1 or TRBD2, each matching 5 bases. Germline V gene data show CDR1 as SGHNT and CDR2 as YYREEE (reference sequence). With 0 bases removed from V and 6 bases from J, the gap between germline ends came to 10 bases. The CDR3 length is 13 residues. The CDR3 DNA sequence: TGTGCCAGCAGCTTGGCGGGGCCGCCCGAGCAGTACTTC. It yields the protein CASSLAGPPEQYF.

The CDR3 DNA sequence: TGCGCCAGCAGCCCCCGGGCACTGAGCTCCTACGAGCAGTACTTC. It yields the protein CASSPRALSSYEQYF. The V call is TRBV4-1, the J call TRBJ2-7; D ambiguous. The CDR3 extends over 15 amino acids. Trimming pared 4 bases from V and 0 bases from J, leaving 13 bases between. In germline, CDR1 is MGHRA, CDR2 YSYEKL.

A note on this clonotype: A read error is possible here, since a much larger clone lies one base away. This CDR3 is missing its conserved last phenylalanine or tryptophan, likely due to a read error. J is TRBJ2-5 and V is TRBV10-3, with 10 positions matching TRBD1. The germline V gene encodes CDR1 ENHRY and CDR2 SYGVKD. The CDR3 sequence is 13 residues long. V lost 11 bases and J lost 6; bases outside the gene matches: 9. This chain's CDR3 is CAAQTGGGKTQYC. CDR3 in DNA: TGTGCCGCCCAGACAGGGGGCGGAAAGACCCAGTACTGC.

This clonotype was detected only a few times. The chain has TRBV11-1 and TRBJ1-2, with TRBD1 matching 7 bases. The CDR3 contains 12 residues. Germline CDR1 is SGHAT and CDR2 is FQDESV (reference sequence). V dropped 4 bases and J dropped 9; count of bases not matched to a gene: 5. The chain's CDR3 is CASSSDRASYTF. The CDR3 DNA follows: TGTGCCAGCAGCTCCGACAGGGCGAGCTACACCTTC.

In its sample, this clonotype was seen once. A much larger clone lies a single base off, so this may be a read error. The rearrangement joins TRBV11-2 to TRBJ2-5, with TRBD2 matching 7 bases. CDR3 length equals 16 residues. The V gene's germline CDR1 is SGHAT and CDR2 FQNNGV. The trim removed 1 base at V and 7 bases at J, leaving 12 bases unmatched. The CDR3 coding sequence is TGTGCCAGCAGCTTAGGAGGGACTACTCCTCTGGGGACCCAGTACTTC. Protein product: CASSLGGTTPLGTQYF. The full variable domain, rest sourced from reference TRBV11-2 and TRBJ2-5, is EAGVAQSPRYKIIEKRQSVAFWCNPISGHATLYWYQQILGQGPKLLIQFQNNGVVDDSQLPKDRFSAERLKGVDSTLKIQPAKLEDSAVYLCASSLGGTTPLGTQYFGPGTRLLVL.

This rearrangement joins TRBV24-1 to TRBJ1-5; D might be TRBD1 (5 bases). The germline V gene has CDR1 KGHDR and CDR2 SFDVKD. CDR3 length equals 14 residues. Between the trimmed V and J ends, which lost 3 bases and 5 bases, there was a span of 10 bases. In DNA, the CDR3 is TGTGCCACCAGTGATGGGGGTCAGCATCAGCCCCAGCATTTT. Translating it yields CATSDGGQHQPQHF.

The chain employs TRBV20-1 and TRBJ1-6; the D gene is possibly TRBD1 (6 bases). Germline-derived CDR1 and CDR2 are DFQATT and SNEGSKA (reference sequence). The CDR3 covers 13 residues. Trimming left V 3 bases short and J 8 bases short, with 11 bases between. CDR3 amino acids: CSASQGKYSPLHF. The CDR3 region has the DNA TGCAGTGCTAGTCAGGGGAAGTATTCACCCCTCCACTTT.

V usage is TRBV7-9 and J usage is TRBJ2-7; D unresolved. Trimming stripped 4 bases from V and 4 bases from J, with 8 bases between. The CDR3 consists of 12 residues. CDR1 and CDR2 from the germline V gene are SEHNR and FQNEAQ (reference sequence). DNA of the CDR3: TGTGCCAGCAGCTCACCCCGTTACGAGCAGTACTTC. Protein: CASSSPRYEQYF. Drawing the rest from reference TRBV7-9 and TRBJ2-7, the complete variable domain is DTGVSQNPRHKITKRGQNVTFRCDPISEHNRLYWYRQTLGQGPEFLTYFQNEAQLEKSRLLSDRFSAERPKGSFSTLEIQRTEQGDSAMYLCASSSPRYEQYFGPGTRLTVT.